This passage covers 23 T cell receptor beta chains from one sample sequenced in a study of T cell changes during pregnancy in multiple sclerosis. Only in-frame clones appear in the TCRdb table, and some are missing; sequencing was by immunoSEQ multiplex PCR. The sample lists roughly 84,000 clones; 90% to 95% were seen once. This specimen consisted of peripheral blood, obtained in the third trimester of pregnancy. Receptor source: a female donor in good health, enrolled as a control in a pregnancy study.

This clone came up once. V is TRBV4-2 and J is TRBJ1-5; possible D gene TRBD1, 5 bases. Germline assignment: CDR1 LGHNA and CDR2 YNFKEQ. This CDR3 region has 15 residues. Trimming cost V 6 bases and J 3 bases, with 15 bases left between them. The CDR3 here is CASSPEDSSNQPQHF. The CDR3 nucleotides read TGTGCCAGCAGTCCAGAAGACAGCTCCAATCAGCCCCAGCATTTT.

The chain has TRBV19 and TRBJ2-3; TRBD1 is a possible D gene (6 bases). The germline V and J ends were trimmed by 3 bases and 1 base, with 11 bases remaining between them. CDR3 size: 15 residues. From germline, CDR1 is LNHDA and CDR2 SQIVND (reference sequence). The CDR3 loop reads CASSILGAGTDTQYF. In nucleotides, the CDR3 is TGTGCCAGTAGTATCCTGGGGGCAGGCACAGATACGCAGTATTTT.

The V and J genes are TRBV28 and TRBJ2-5; no definite D call. CDR3 size: 12 residues. Germline V lookup: CDR1 MDHEN, CDR2 SYDVKM. The V end lost 9 bases, the J end lost 5 bases, and 13 bases lay between the germline ends. The CDR3 DNA sequence: TGTGCCAGTCGGTCCTCTAGGGAGACCCAGTACTTC. Its protein product is CASRSSRETQYF.

The V call is TRBV19, the J call TRBJ2-1; TRBD2 might be the D (5 bases). CDR1 LNHDA and CDR2 SQIVND come from the germline V gene (reference sequence). The CDR3 length is 15 residues. V lost 7 bases to trimming and J lost 3 bases, with 16 bases between them. The CDR3 loop is CASTSSGGLYNEQFF. The CDR3 nucleotides read TGTGCCAGTACCTCCTCTGGCGGGCTCTACAATGAGCAGTTCTTC.

The rearrangement links TRBV6-5 to TRBJ1-3; TRBD1 matches at 8 bases. Losses at the gene ends were 5 bases for V and 0 bases for J; bases not matched to a gene: 3. This CDR3 has 15 amino acids. Germline V gene sequence: CDR1 MNHEY, CDR2 SVGAGI. CDR3 nucleotides: TGTGCCAGCAGTGGACAGGGATTCTCTGGAAACACCATATATTTT. Translation: CASSGQGFSGNTIYF.

The rearrangement uses TRBV28 and TRBJ1-2, with 11 nucleotides matching TRBD1. The CDR3 sequence is 16 residues long. The V segment lost 6 bases and the J segment 4 bases; nucleotides outside the gene matches: 10. The V gene's germline CDR1 is MDHEN and CDR2 SYDVKM. Here the CDR3 DNA reads TGTGCCAGCAGGAGGGATTGGACAGGGGGCTTCTATGGCTACACCTTC. This codes for CASRRDWTGGFYGYTF.

The chain employs TRBV19 and TRBJ2-3, with a weak D call TRBD2 (5 bases). Germline assignment: CDR1 LNHDA and CDR2 SQIVND (reference sequence). The CDR3 is made up of 15 amino acids. V was shortened by 9 bases and J by 1 base, with 17 bases between the two germline ends. The chain's CDR3 is CASSEEAGRTDTQYF. The CDR3 DNA follows: TGTGCCAGCTCGGAGGAGGCGGGCCGCACAGATACGCAGTATTTT. Full variable domain (outside the CDR3, taken from reference TRBV19 and TRBJ2-3): DGGITQSPKYLFRKEGQNVTLSCEQNLNHDAMYWYRQDPGQGLRLIYYSQIVNDFQKGDIAEGYSVSREKKESFPLTVTSAQKNPTAFYLCASSEEAGRTDTQYFGPGTRLTVL.

The chain links TRBV4-1 to TRBJ2-4; D not certain. The CDR3 covers 12 residues. V was cut by 7 bases and J by 4 bases, with 8 bases left in between. Germline-derived CDR1 and CDR2 are MGHRA and YSYEKL. The CDR3, as DNA: TGCGCCAGCATGGGCCAAAAAAACATTCAGTACTTC. It is translated as CASMGQKNIQYF.

The rearrangement uses TRBV7-2 and TRBJ1-2; weak D call: TRBD1 (6 bases). Germline loops: CDR1 SGHTA, CDR2 FQGNSA. V was clipped by 2 bases and J by 4 bases, with 14 bases between them. The CDR3 loop spans 15 amino acids. CDR3 loop: CASSLYTDSRYGYTF. CDR3 coding DNA: TGTGCCAGCAGCTTATATACGGACAGCCGCTATGGCTACACCTTC. The variable domain in full, completed from reference TRBV7-2 and TRBJ1-2, reads GAGVSQSPSNKVTEKGKDVELRCDPISGHTALYWYRQSLGQGLEFLIYFQGNSAPDKSGLPSDRFSAERTGGSVSTLTIQRTQQEDSAVYLCASSLYTDSRYGYTFGSGTRLTVV.

This chain joins TRBV5-1 and TRBJ2-7, with D perhaps matching TRBD2 (5 bases). CDR3 size: 12 residues. The germline V gene encodes CDR1 SGHRS and CDR2 YFSETQ. V was clipped by 4 bases and J by 7 bases, with 12 bases between them. The CDR3 protein is CASSGGGSEQYF. CDR3 nucleotide sequence: TGCGCCAGCAGCGGAGGAGGTTCGGAGCAGTACTTC.

V and J are TRBV6-1 and TRBJ2-7; D might be TRBD2 (6 bases). CDR1 and CDR2 (germline): MNHNS, SASEGT. V gave up 7 bases and J gave up 6 bases, with 19 bases separating them. This CDR3 region has 14 residues. CDR3 bases: TGTGCCAGCACCAATCGGGGGTCTCGGAGCGAGCAGTACTTC. Its protein is CASTNRGSRSEQYF.

The DNA of the CDR3 is TGCGCCAGCAGCTTGGACGGGGATGGCTACACCTTC. Protein sequence: CASSLDGDGYTF. The gene calls are TRBV5-1 and TRBJ1-2; D not resolved. The CDR3 has 12 amino acids. V was cut by 0 bases and J by 6 bases, with 6 bases left in between. CDR1 is SGHRS, CDR2 YFSETQ, per germline.

The chain joins TRBV9 to TRBJ2-2, with D unresolved. The CDR3 totals 14 residues. Between the trimmed V and J ends, which lost 2 bases and 0 bases, there was a span of 5 bases. The germline gives CDR1 SGDLS, CDR2 YYNGEE. CDR3 nucleotides: TGTGCCAGCAGCGTTTCATCGAACACCGGGGAGCTGTTTTTT. Its protein product is CASSVSSNTGELFF.

For the CDR3, the DNA is TGTGCCAGCAGTGACTCGAGGGTCGGGCCCCCAGGGCGGGAGTCAGGGGATACGCAGTATTTT. This translates into CASSDSRVGPPGRESGDTQYF. The chain combines TRBV6-4 with TRBJ2-3, with 7 nucleotides matching TRBD2. The ends lost 0 bases at V and 6 bases at J; junction bases unmatched: 24. CDR3 length equals 21 residues. Looked up from germline, CDR1 is MRHNA and CDR2 is SNTAGT.

This chain connects TRBV7-5 to TRBJ2-1; TRBD2 is the table's D call and was not checked against the DNA. TRBV7-5 is a recognized pseudogene. The length of the CDR3 is 15 residues. In nucleotides, the CDR3 is TGTGTCCAGGGGACTAGCGGTTTCTCCTACAATGAGCAGTTCTTC. This codes for CVQGTSGFSYNEQFF.

The DNA of the CDR3 is TGTGCCAGCAGTCCAAGGACAGGGTGGTTAGGGGCTTTCTTT. It is translated as CASSPRTGWLGAFF. V and J are TRBV6-5 and TRBJ1-1, with TRBD1 identical over 8 bases. Trimming removed 5 bases from V and 11 bases from J; junction bases left unmatched: 13. CDR3 length: 14 amino acids. Looked up from germline, CDR1 is MNHEY and CDR2 is SVGAGI.

The V call is TRBV5-1, the J call TRBJ2-3; the D gene is possibly TRBD2 (6 bases). Germline V gives CDR1 SGHRS, CDR2 YFSETQ. The V and J ends lost 7 bases and 10 bases respectively, with 16 bases between them. The CDR3 length is 12 residues. The CDR3 DNA reads as TGCGCCAGCGGCCTTAGCGGTTCAGCGCAGTATTTT. This translates into CASGLSGSAQYF.

The chain uses TRBV18 and TRBJ2-3, with a tentative D call TRBD1 (6 bases). Trimming cost V 2 bases and J 2 bases, with 11 bases left between them. Germline loops: CDR1 KGHSH, CDR2 LQKENI. This CDR3 is 15 amino acids long. CDR3 in amino acids: CASSPDRTSTDTQYF. CDR3 bases: TGTGCCAGCTCACCAGACAGGACCTCCACAGATACGCAGTATTTT. The full variable domain, with the rest looked up from reference TRBV18 and TRBJ2-3, is NAGVMQNPRHLVRRRGQEARLRCSPMKGHSHVYWYRQLPEEGLKFMVYLQKENIIDESGMPKERFSAEFPKEGPSILRIQQVVRGDSAAYFCASSPDRTSTDTQYFGPGTRLTVL.

This clone was detected once. The chain links TRBV5-8 to TRBJ2-4; D not certain. Germline-derived CDR1 and CDR2 are SGHTS and YDEGEE. The CDR3 runs to 15 residues. V was cut by 0 bases and J by 0 bases, with 7 bases left in between. DNA of the CDR3: TGTGCCAGCAGCTTGGGATCGGTAGCCAAAAACATTCAGTACTTC. Protein: CASSLGSVAKNIQYF.

The rearrangement uses TRBV2 and TRBJ2-1, with TRBD2 matching over 7 bases. Trimming removed 1 base from V and 0 bases from J; junction bases left unmatched: 0. Looked up from germline, CDR1 is SNHLY and CDR2 is FYNNEI. This CDR3 is built from 15 residues. CDR3 loop: CASSEGGSSYNEQFF. The CDR3 DNA sequence: TGTGCCAGCAGTGAAGGCGGGAGCTCCTACAATGAGCAGTTCTTC.

The chain employs TRBV29-1 and TRBJ2-7; 10 positions match TRBD2. Germline trimming cut 4 bases from V and 4 bases from J; bases unmatched to any gene: 4. CDR3 size: 13 residues. Germline CDR1 reads SQVTM; CDR2 reads ANQGSEA. This CDR3 reads CSVASGRGYEQYF. CDR3 DNA sequence: TGCAGCGTTGCTAGCGGGAGAGGGTACGAGCAGTACTTC.

V and J are TRBV5-1 and TRBJ1-1, with D perhaps TRBD1 (5 bases). V was pared by 1 base and J by 3 bases, with 13 bases between. Germline V gene lookup returns CDR1 SGHRS and CDR2 YFSETQ. The CDR3 totals 15 residues. The CDR3 region is CASSLFGREDTEAFF. The CDR3 coding sequence is TGCGCCAGCAGCTTGTTCGGCAGGGAGGACACTGAAGCTTTCTTT.

V usage is TRBV27 and J usage is TRBJ2-5; 7 positions agree with TRBD1. The CDR3 consists of 14 residues. Germline values: CDR1 MNHEY, CDR2 SMNVEV (reference sequence). The V gene end was trimmed by 3 bases and the J gene end by 5 bases; junction bases not matched to a gene: 6. CDR3 loop: CASSFYRGDETQYF. CDR3 coding DNA: TGTGCCAGCAGTTTCTACAGGGGAGACGAGACCCAGTACTTC.